These 11 T cell receptor beta chains were all obtained from the same sample, sequenced in a study of blood T cell repertoires in COVID-19. Libraries were prepared by immunoSEQ multiplex PCR; TCRdb keeps only in-frame clonotypes and omits some of them. The sample records roughly 200,000 clones, around 79% being singletons. Sequenced sample: peripheral blood. The receptors shown here come from a man aged 50-60 years who had recovered from COVID-19.

In this sample, this clone turned up a few times. The chain recombines TRBV2 with TRBJ2-4; TRBD1 matches 7 bases. Trimming cost V 2 bases and J 8 bases; bases outside gene matches: 15. The CDR3 consists of 17 residues. Germline CDR1 reads SNHLY; CDR2 reads FYNNEI. This chain's CDR3 is CASSELLGTVGEDIQYF. The DNA of the CDR3 is TGTGCCAGCAGTGAACTGTTGGGGACAGTCGGAGAGGACATTCAGTACTTC.

This clone was detected a few times. The chain uses TRBV29-1 and TRBJ1-2, with no clear D. V dropped 2 bases and J dropped 7 bases, with 5 bases sitting between them. Germline V gene sequence: CDR1 SQVTM, CDR2 ANQGSEA. The CDR3 runs to 10 residues. This chain's CDR3 is CSVETGGYTF. CDR3 bases: TGCAGCGTTGAAACCGGTGGCTACACCTTC. The full variable domain, with the rest looked up from reference TRBV29-1 and TRBJ1-2, is SAVISQKPSRDICQRGTSLTIQCQVDSQVTMMFWYRQQPGQSLTLIATANQGSEATYESGFVIDKFPISRPNLTFSTLTVSNMSPEDSSIYLCSVETGGYTFGSGTRLTVV.

This chain connects TRBV5-6 to TRBJ2-2; the D is unclear. The CDR3 runs 13 residues. V was shortened by 10 bases and J by 5 bases, with 15 bases between the two germline ends. The V gene's germline CDR1 is SGHDT and CDR2 YYEEEE. CDR3 sequence reads: CAPRPDGTGELFF. The CDR3 DNA is TGTGCCCCTCGACCCGACGGGACCGGGGAGCTGTTTTTT.

The sample holds one count of this clone. The CDR3 region has the DNA TGTGCCAGCAGTTCCTACGGGGACAGGGGGTTAAGTGAAAAACTGTTTTTT. Its protein product is CASSSYGDRGLSEKLFF. V and J are TRBV27 and TRBJ1-4; 11 positions match TRBD1. This CDR3 region has 17 residues. Unmatched junction bases numbered 11, after V lost 4 bases and J lost 7 bases. CDR1 and CDR2 from the germline V gene are MNHEY and SMNVEV (reference sequence).

The chain links TRBV29-1 to TRBJ2-4, with 10 bases lining up with TRBD2. Germline CDR1 SQVTM, CDR2 ANQGSEA. The CDR3 covers 17 residues. Trimming took 5 bases from V and 0 from J; bases not matched to a gene: 10. The CDR3 spells CSVKSRAGGLAKNIQYF. Written as DNA, the CDR3 is TGCAGCGTTAAATCCCGAGCGGGAGGGCTAGCCAAAAACATTCAGTACTTC.

The chain carries TRBV19 and TRBJ1-1, with a tentative D call TRBD1 (5 bases). There are 17 residues in the CDR3. Germline CDR1 is LNHDA and CDR2 is SQIVND (reference sequence). Deletions cut 6 bases from V and 6 bases from J, with 26 bases between. As DNA, the CDR3 is TGTGCCAGTAGGGCAGAGAATTTGGGGCAGAGACGACCTGAAGCTTTCTTT. It translates to CASRAENLGQRRPEAFF.

This chain joins TRBV9 and TRBJ1-1, with D uncertain. V was shortened by 0 bases and J by 0 bases, with 9 bases between the two germline ends. In germline, CDR1 is SGDLS, CDR2 YYNGEE. CDR3 length: 15 residues. The CDR3 region is CASSVEPRMNTEAFF. The CDR3 nucleotides are TGTGCCAGCAGCGTAGAACCGAGGATGAACACTGAAGCTTTCTTT.

CDR3 sequence (DNA): TGCAGCGTCGCCGAGACTGGTGGCTACACCTTC. Translation gives CSVAETGGYTF. This rearrangement joins TRBV29-1 to TRBJ1-2; D is unclear. The germline V gene has CDR1 SQVTM and CDR2 ANQGSEA. The CDR3 contains 11 residues. The ends were cut back, 6 bases at V and 7 bases at J, with 12 bases in the middle. Drawing the rest from reference TRBV29-1 and TRBJ1-2, the complete variable domain is SAVISQKPSRDICQRGTSLTIQCQVDSQVTMMFWYRQQPGQSLTLIATANQGSEATYESGFVIDKFPISRPNLTFSTLTVSNMSPEDSSIYLCSVAETGGYTFGSGTRLTVV.

The chain carries TRBV11-3 and TRBJ2-2; perhaps TRBD2 as D (6 bases). CDR3 length: 16 residues. Germline V gene lookup returns CDR1 SGHNT and CDR2 YENEEA. With 5 bases removed from V and 5 bases from J, the gap between germline ends came to 18 bases. CDR3 sequence (DNA): TGTGCCAGCAGCCAATTCGGAGGGGAGGTAACCGGGGAGCTGTTTTTT. It translates to CASSQFGGEVTGELFF.

This clone was observed a few times. V gene TRBV28 combines with J gene TRBJ1-2; 8 positions agree with TRBD1. The V gene's germline CDR1 is MDHEN and CDR2 SYDVKM. This CDR3 comprises 15 residues. The ends lost 3 bases at V and 4 bases at J; junction bases unmatched: 7. The CDR3 loop reads CASSFEGQGGYGYTF. CDR3 sequence (DNA): TGTGCCAGCAGTTTTGAAGGACAGGGCGGCTATGGCTACACCTTC.

This sequence joins TRBV5-1 and TRBJ2-1, with 9 bases aligning to TRBD2. J gave up 9 bases and V 4 bases, and 14 bases lay outside the gene matches. The CDR3 has 16 amino acids. The germline CDR1 and CDR2 sequences are SGHRS and YFSETQ. The CDR3 DNA follows: TGCGCCAGCAGCGTAGCCGGGACTAGCTATTCTCGTGAGCAGTTCTTC. Its protein product is CASSVAGTSYSREQFF. Variable domain in full (rest from reference TRBV5-1 and TRBJ2-1): KAGVTQTPRYLIKTRGQQVTLSCSPISGHRSVSWYQQTPGQGLQFLFEYFSETQRNKGNFPGRFSGRQFSNSRSEMNVSTLELGDSALYLCASSVAGTSYSREQFFGPGTRLTVL.